These 26 T cell receptor beta chains share one sample of origin, sequenced in a study of vaccination and CD4 T cells after COVID-19. Which antigens these TCRs recognize remains unknown. Stated time point: late sampling 161 to 241 days after vaccination in a few convalescent patients. The treatment was: roughly nine-day PBMC culture with coronavirus spike peptide pools or control peptides (ViraFEST assay). Sequencing of cultured CD4+ T cell DNA used the Oncomine TCR Beta short-read assay. One entry per CDR3 protein results from TCRdb running MiXCR on the PCR reads. Found here are over 20,000 distinct CDR3 sequences, roughly two fifths of them singletons; the top ten hold 25% to 30%. Sequenced material: CD4+ T cells from blood, cultured in vitro, taken about 7 months after SARS-CoV-2 vaccination. These receptors originate from a human donor who had recovered from COVID-19.

The chain is built from TRBV6-1 and TRBJ1-1, with D possibly being TRBD1 (5 bases). Germline CDR1 and CDR2: MNHNS and SASEGT. V lost 5 bases and J lost 1, with 14 bases in between. The CDR3 is 15 amino acids. The CDR3 here is CASSRLRDENTEAFF. Here the CDR3 DNA reads TGTGCCAGCAGTCGTCTCCGGGACGAGAACACTGAAGCTTTCTTT.

This clonotype has only a few counts. The rearrangement joins TRBV11-3 to TRBJ1-6; D is undetermined. V was pared by 0 bases and J by 10 bases, with 13 bases between. Germline V lookup: CDR1 SGHNT, CDR2 YENEEA. This CDR3 region has 15 residues. CDR3 loop: CASSLDLGVLSPLHF. In DNA, the CDR3 is TGTGCCAGCAGCTTAGATCTCGGGGTATTATCACCCCTCCACTTT. Full variable domain (outside the CDR3, taken from reference TRBV11-3 and TRBJ1-6): EAGVVQSPRYKIIEKKQPVAFWCNPISGHNTLYWYLQNLGQGPELLIRYENEEAVDDSQLPKDRFSAERLKGVDSTLKIQPAELGDSAVYLCASSLDLGVLSPLHFGNGTRLTVT.

V is TRBV7-8 and J is TRBJ2-5; TRBD2 aligns across 11 bases. V shed 4 bases and J 2 bases; nucleotides not matched to a gene: 9. Germline V lookup: CDR1 SGHVS, CDR2 FQNEAQ. This CDR3 comprises 17 residues. CDR3 in DNA: TGTGCCAGCAGCTCGATTCTGACTAGCGGGACTCAAGAGACCCAGTACTTC. This codes for CASSSILTSGTQETQYF.

V gene TRBV7-2 combines with J gene TRBJ2-7; perhaps TRBD1 as D (5 bases). In germline, CDR1 is SGHTA, CDR2 FQGNSA. The ends were cut back, 4 bases at V and 1 base at J, with 11 bases in the middle. The CDR3 has 14 amino acids. Written as DNA, the CDR3 is TGTGCCAGCAGCTCTAGGGGTTTGTCCTACGAGCAGTACTTC. Its translation is CASSSRGLSYEQYF.

The rearrangement links TRBV27 to TRBJ1-2; 8 bases align to TRBD1. The CDR3 consists of 14 residues. Trimming removed 3 bases from V and 6 bases from J; junction bases left unmatched: 6. Germline CDR1 is MNHEY and CDR2 is SMNVEV (reference sequence). CDR3 DNA: TGTGCCAGCAGTTTTCTCGACAGGGGAGATGGCTACACCTTC. Its protein is CASSFLDRGDGYTF.

This clonotype was recorded once. The chain couples TRBV20-1 to TRBJ2-7, with D possibly called TRBD1 or TRBD2 (7 bases each). V was clipped by 0 bases and J by 4 bases, with 16 bases between them. This CDR3 is built from 15 residues. In germline, CDR1 is DFQATT, CDR2 SNEGSKA (reference sequence). The CDR3, as DNA: TGCAGTGCTAGAGATCCCAGGGGGGGGTCTTACGAGCAGTACTTC. Translating it yields CSARDPRGGSYEQYF.

V and J are TRBV2 and TRBJ1-2; 10 bases are a match to TRBD1. Looked up from germline, CDR1 is SNHLY and CDR2 is FYNNEI. Trimming removed 6 bases from V and 6 bases from J; junction bases left unmatched: 4. This CDR3 contains 13 residues. Here the CDR3 reads CASRQTGGDGYTF. The CDR3 nucleotides are TGTGCCAGCAGGCAGACAGGGGGCGATGGCTACACCTTC.

This clonotype has just a few counts. The chain couples TRBV6-1 to TRBJ1-5, with 7 bases fitting TRBD1. Trimming removed 6 bases from V and 7 bases from J; junction bases left unmatched: 12. The CDR3 is made up of 15 amino acids. Germline lookup yields CDR1 MNHNS and CDR2 SASEGT. This chain's CDR3 is CASSTGAGGGQPQHF. DNA of the CDR3: TGTGCCAGCAGCACCGGCGCAGGGGGTGGGCAGCCCCAGCATTTT.

This chain joins TRBV18 and TRBJ2-5; D ambiguous. Trimming pared 5 bases from V and 3 bases from J, leaving 10 bases between. The CDR3 sequence is 13 residues long. Germline V CDR1 and CDR2: KGHSH, LQKENI. CDR3 in amino acids: CASSNLGKETQYF. CDR3 nucleotide sequence: TGTGCCAGCTCAAATTTGGGGAAAGAGACCCAGTACTTC.

The chain is built from TRBV6-2 or TRBV6-3 and TRBJ1-6; D call uncertain. The CDR3 spans 16 residues. Between the trimmed V and J ends, which lost 2 bases and 5 bases, there was a span of 13 bases. CDR1 and CDR2 (germline): MNHEY, SVGEGT. The CDR3 nucleotides are TGTGCCAGCAGTTACCTTCGGACCGGCGATAATTCACCCCTCCACTTT. Protein product: CASSYLRTGDNSPLHF.

The gene calls are TRBV7-2 and TRBJ1-5; 10 bases agree with TRBD1. In germline, CDR1 is SGHTA, CDR2 FQGNSA. The length of the CDR3 is 13 residues. The ends lost 5 bases at V and 7 bases at J; junction bases unmatched: 2. The CDR3 sequence: CASSADRGQPQHF. DNA for the CDR3: TGTGCCAGCAGCGCGGACAGGGGGCAGCCCCAGCATTTT.

This sequence joins TRBV27 and TRBJ2-7, with D perhaps being TRBD1 or TRBD2 (5 bases each). Trimming took 2 bases from V and 4 from J, leaving 24 bases between them. Germline-derived CDR1 and CDR2 are MNHEY and SMNVEV (reference sequence). The CDR3 is 18 amino acids. DNA for the CDR3: TGTGCCAGCAGTTTACCGCCACTAGTCAGGGTCCCCTATTACGAGCAGTACTTC. Amino acid sequence: CASSLPPLVRVPYYEQYF.

Note on this clonotype: A junction boundary mismatches the germline segment, possibly from a read error. The rearrangement joins TRBV19 to TRBJ2-1; possibly TRBD1 or TRBD2 for D (5 bases each). Germline V lookup: CDR1 LNHDA, CDR2 SQIVND (reference sequence). The CDR3 contains 13 residues. CDR3 amino acids: CASSIDRGGAAVF. CDR3 sequence (DNA): TGTGCCAGTAGTATAGATCGTGGGGGAGCAGCGGTCTTC. The full variable domain, with the rest looked up from reference TRBV19 and TRBJ2-1, is DGGITQSPKYLFRKEGQNVTLSCEQNLNHDAMYWYRQDPGQGLRLIYYSQIVNDFQKGDIAEGYSVSREKKESFPLTVTSAQKNPTAFYLCASSIDRGGAAVFGPGTRLTVL.

J is TRBJ1-1 and V is TRBV12-3 or TRBV12-4, with D maybe TRBD1 (5 bases). The CDR3 loop spans 12 amino acids. V lost 8 bases and J 0 bases, leaving 7 bases between the germline ends. The CDR3 region is CASGTLNTEAFF. CDR3 in DNA: TGTGCCAGCGGGACGTTGAACACTGAAGCTTTCTTT.

This chain uses TRBV7-8 with TRBJ1-5; D gene ambiguous. The CDR3 has 15 amino acids. The germline V gene has CDR1 SGHVS and CDR2 FQNEAQ. The V end was cut by 2 bases, the J end by 5 bases, with 13 bases between. The CDR3 bases are TGTGCCAGCAGCTTATGGTGGGAGGACGATCAGCCCCAGCATTTT. It specifies CASSLWWEDDQPQHF.

This clonotype was seen a few times. The gene calls are TRBV5-1 and TRBJ2-6, with D hard to call. This CDR3 has 13 residues. The V gene lost 3 bases and the J gene lost 6 bases, with 7 bases spanning the gap. Per the germline V gene, CDR1 is SGHRS and CDR2 is YFSETQ. DNA of the CDR3: TGCGCCAGCAGCTACGAGTCGGCCAACGTCCTGACTTTC. It is translated as CASSYESANVLTF.

Judged by abundance, this clonotype is medium-sized (0.01 to 0.1%). The chain has TRBV20-1 and TRBJ1-2, with D unresolved. Germline CDR1 is DFQATT and CDR2 is SNEGSKA (reference sequence). The length of the CDR3 is 15 residues. The V end lost 0 bases, the J end lost 6 bases, and 17 bases lay between the germline ends. The CDR3 is CSARDPRTGPHGYTF. DNA of the CDR3: TGCAGTGCTAGAGACCCGCGGACGGGCCCCCATGGCTACACCTTC.

The gene calls are TRBV28 and TRBJ1-5; the match to TRBD1 covers 8 bases. The V segment lost 3 bases and the J segment 6 bases; nucleotides outside the gene matches: 7. There are 15 residues in the CDR3. CDR1 and CDR2 (germline): MDHEN, SYDVKM. CDR3 in DNA: TGTGCCAGCAGTTTCCCAGGGGGCCGTGGTCAGCCCCAGCATTTT. Translation gives CASSFPGGRGQPQHF.

The V and J genes are TRBV10-3 and TRBJ1-6, with 8 bases lining up with TRBD1. With 10 bases clipped from V and 7 bases from J, the junction kept 9 bases outside the gene matches. This CDR3 contains 14 residues. The germline V gene encodes CDR1 ENHRY and CDR2 SYGVKD. For the CDR3, the DNA is TGTGCCACAAGACAGGGGTTGGCGAATTCACCCCTCCACTTT. This translates into CATRQGLANSPLHF.

This clonotype was counted only a few times. The rearrangement joins TRBV15 to TRBJ2-7; the D gene is possibly TRBD1 (6 bases). Germline assignment: CDR1 LNHNV and CDR2 YYDKDF (reference sequence). With 6 bases removed from V and 0 bases from J, the gap between germline ends came to 9 bases. The CDR3 is 13 residues long. CDR3 region: CATRQGVSYEQYF. The CDR3 DNA is TGTGCCACCAGACAGGGTGTCTCCTACGAGCAGTACTTC.

The V call is TRBV2, the J call TRBJ2-5; D gene ambiguous. Trimming shortened V by 2 bases and J by 5 bases, and 12 bases separated the two germline ends. Germline V gene data show CDR1 as SNHLY and CDR2 as FYNNEI. The CDR3 spans 14 residues. CDR3 protein: CASSEITAQETQYF. As DNA, the CDR3 is TGTGCCAGCAGTGAAATAACGGCCCAGGAGACCCAGTACTTC.

The chain joins TRBV11-3 to TRBJ2-7; 9 nucleotides agree with TRBD2. The CDR3 has 15 residues. Germline loops: CDR1 SGHNT, CDR2 YENEEA. V shed 2 bases, J shed 3 bases, and the junction held 5 bases outside the gene matches. The CDR3 DNA reads TGTGCCAGCAGCTTATCGGCGGGAGGGCGCTACGAGCAGTACTTC. It yields the protein CASSLSAGGRYEQYF.

This clonotype was observed a few times. The chain recombines TRBV20-1 with TRBJ2-2; D is undetermined. Germline V gene data show CDR1 as DFQATT and CDR2 as SNEGSKA (reference sequence). The CDR3 consists of 14 residues. Between the trimmed V and J ends, which lost 5 bases and 1 base, there was a span of 11 bases. CDR3 nucleotides: TGCAGTGCTGGCTACACCTTGAACACCGGGGAGCTGTTTTTT. It codes for CSAGYTLNTGELFF.

In this sample, this clonotype turned up a few times. The rearrangement joins TRBV19 to TRBJ1-1; a weak D match, TRBD1 (5 bases). CDR3 size: 13 residues. The V end lost 5 bases, the J end lost 8 bases, and 15 bases lay between the germline ends. Germline CDR1 is LNHDA and CDR2 is SQIVND (reference sequence). As DNA, the CDR3 is TGTGCCAGTAGTCCCGACCCTGACAGAGAAGCTTTCTTT. Amino acids: CASSPDPDREAFF.

The chain employs TRBV6-2 or TRBV6-3 and TRBJ1-1; D is possibly TRBD1 (5 bases). V shed 2 bases and J shed 9 bases, with 10 bases lying between them. The CDR3 spans 12 residues. Germline-derived CDR1 and CDR2 are MNHEY and SVGEGT. The CDR3: CASSYRDAQAFF. CDR3 nucleotide sequence: TGTGCCAGCAGTTACCGGGACGCCCAAGCTTTCTTT.

This chain links TRBV20-1 with TRBJ2-7; D might be TRBD1 or TRBD2, each matching 5 bases. Germline V gene sequence: CDR1 DFQATT, CDR2 SNEGSKA (reference sequence). There are 13 residues in the CDR3. With 3 bases removed from V and 0 bases from J, the gap between germline ends came to 9 bases. Here the CDR3 DNA reads TGCAGTGCTAGCGAGGGGCACTCCTACGAGCAGTACTTC. Its translation is CSASEGHSYEQYF.